This T cell receptor beta chain was sequenced in a study of blood T cells in healthy people across ages. Study conclusions and caveats: Donors of long life had a larger count of naive CD4+ cells and greater diversity than aged donors.

V lost 5 bases and J lost 6, with 14 bases in between. This CDR3 comprises 14 residues. CDR1 is SGHVS and CDR2 is FQNEAQ in the germline V gene. In regard to this clonotype: The target antigen is unknown.

Alongside a J-beta primer mix, a sample-barcoded 5' primer served in a second PCR lasting about 7 to 11 cycles. All samples gave at least 2.5 million CDR3-containing paired-end reads. TCRdb ran MiXCR on the 5' RACE reads and lists one entry per CDR3 protein. This sample has under 750,000 distinct CDR3 sequences, with 47% found just once. This chain connects TRBV7-8 to TRBJ2-1; D gene ambiguous. The clonotype comes from a man older than 75 in good health. The sequencing input was blood. The CDR3 region has the DNA TGTGCCAGCAGCCTACTACAGTGGTCCAATGAGCAGTTCTTC. Its translation: CASSLLQWSNEQFF.